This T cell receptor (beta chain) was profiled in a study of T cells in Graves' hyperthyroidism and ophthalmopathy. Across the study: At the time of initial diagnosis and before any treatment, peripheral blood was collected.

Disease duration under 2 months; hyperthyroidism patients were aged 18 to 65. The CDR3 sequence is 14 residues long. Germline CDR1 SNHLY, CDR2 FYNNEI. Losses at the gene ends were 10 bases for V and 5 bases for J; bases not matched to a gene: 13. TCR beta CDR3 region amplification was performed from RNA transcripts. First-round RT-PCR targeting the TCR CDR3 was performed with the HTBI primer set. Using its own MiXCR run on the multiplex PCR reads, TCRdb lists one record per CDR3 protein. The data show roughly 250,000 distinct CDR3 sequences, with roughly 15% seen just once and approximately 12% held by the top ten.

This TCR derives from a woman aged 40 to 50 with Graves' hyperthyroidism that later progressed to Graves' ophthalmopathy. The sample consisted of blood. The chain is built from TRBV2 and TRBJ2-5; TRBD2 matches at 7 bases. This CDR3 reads CAISTRTRRETQYF. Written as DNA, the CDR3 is TGTGCCATTTCAACCCGGACTAGAAGGGAGACCCAGTACTTC. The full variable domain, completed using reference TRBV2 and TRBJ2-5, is EPEVTQTPSHQVTQMGQEVILRCVPISNHLYFYWYRQILGQKVEFLVSFYNNEISEKSEIFDDQFSVERPDGSNFTLKIRSTKLEDSAMYFCAISTRTRRETQYFGPGTRLLVL.